The 27 T cell receptor beta chains below were found in one sample sequenced in a study of patients and donors after allogeneic stem cell transplantation. Via MiXCR, TCRdb re-called the RT-PCR reads, giving one row per CDR3 protein. The data show about a million distinct CDR3 sequences, roughly 18% seen once. Sequencing input: blood, either unsorted or a sorted T cell fraction (not recorded which). All receptors come from a human donor who was either an allogeneic HSCT recipient or a stem cell or donor lymphocyte infusion donor (not recorded which). It is not recorded whose cells these are; they may come from a transplant donor.

This clonotype appeared a few times. CDR3 DNA sequence: TGTGCCTGGAGCTTCAAGGGGTCTGGTTTCTTGAATGAAAAACTGTTTTTT. Amino acids: CAWSFKGSGFLNEKLFF. This chain links TRBV30 with TRBJ1-4; D is perhaps TRBD1 (5 bases). Germline assignment: CDR1 GTSNPN and CDR2 SVGIG (reference sequence). V was pared by 3 bases and J by 5 bases, with 22 bases between. The CDR3 extends over 17 amino acids.

This clonotype came up many times. V usage is TRBV29-1 and J usage is TRBJ1-1; D not resolved. With 5 bases removed from V and 0 bases from J, the gap between germline ends came to 7 bases. Germline V lookup: CDR1 SQVTM, CDR2 ANQGSEA. This CDR3 has 12 amino acids. The CDR3 region has the DNA TGCAGCGTTTCCGGCCTGAACACTGAAGCTTTCTTT. Protein product: CSVSGLNTEAFF.

This clonotype was seen a few times. V is TRBV20-1 and J is TRBJ2-7, with D tentatively TRBD1 or TRBD2 (5 bases each). Germline CDR1 reads DFQATT; CDR2 reads SNEGSKA (reference sequence). V shed 6 bases and J shed 7 bases, with 22 bases lying between them. There are 14 residues in the CDR3. The chain's CDR3 is CSADWDAAAGEQYF. The CDR3 bases are TGCAGTGCCGATTGGGACGCAGCAGCCGGGGAGCAGTACTTC.

This rearrangement joins TRBV27 to TRBJ1-6, with 7 bases lining up with TRBD1. Germline V gene data show CDR1 as MNHEY and CDR2 as SMNVEV (reference sequence). The CDR3 length is 15 residues. The V and J ends lost 5 bases and 4 bases, in that order; junction bases with no gene match: 5. The CDR3 DNA is TGTGCCAGCAGTCCGACAGGGCGGTATAATTCACCCCTCCACTTT. Translating it yields CASSPTGRYNSPLHF.

The V and J genes are TRBV6-1 and TRBJ2-5; D unresolved. CDR1 is MNHNS and CDR2 is SASEGT in the germline V gene. Trimming removed 4 bases from V and 5 bases from J, with 8 bases in between. CDR3 length: 12 amino acids. CDR3 sequence reads: CASSARAETQYF. The CDR3 region has the DNA TGTGCCAGCAGTGCCCGAGCTGAGACCCAGTACTTC.

This clonotype was observed a handful of times. V gene TRBV29-1 combines with J gene TRBJ2-7; tentatively, D is TRBD1 (6 bases). The V end lost 3 bases, the J end lost 3 bases, and 12 bases lay between the germline ends. The CDR3 extends over 13 amino acids. Germline V gives CDR1 SQVTM, CDR2 ANQGSEA. The CDR3 sequence is CSVETTGGYEQYF. CDR3 in DNA: TGCAGCGTTGAGACGACAGGTGGCTACGAGCAGTACTTC.

This clonotype appeared a few times. The rearrangement uses TRBV7-2 and TRBJ2-5, with 11 positions matching TRBD2. This CDR3 is 16 amino acids long. The V and J ends lost 6 bases and 5 bases, in that order; junction bases with no gene match: 11. Germline V gene data show CDR1 as SGHTA and CDR2 as FQGNSA. CDR3 loop: CASSPRLAGSWETQYF. The CDR3 nucleotides read TGTGCCAGCAGTCCCAGACTAGCGGGGTCCTGGGAGACCCAGTACTTC.

This clonotype was detected a few times. The chain joins TRBV29-1 to TRBJ2-1; D is perhaps TRBD1 or TRBD2 (5 bases each). Deletions cut 1 base from V and 13 bases from J, with 11 bases between. The CDR3 covers 11 residues. Germline V gives CDR1 SQVTM, CDR2 ANQGSEA. The CDR3 loop is CSVEGGSEQFF. CDR3 coding DNA: TGCAGCGTTGAAGGGGGGAGTGAACAGTTCTTC.

The rearrangement links TRBV3-1 to TRBJ2-3; D uncertain. The CDR3 loop spans 14 amino acids. The germline V gene has CDR1 LGHDT and CDR2 YNNKEL (reference sequence). Trimming took 1 base from V and 3 from J, leaving 8 bases between them. The DNA of the CDR3 is TGTGCCAGCAGCCAAGGTCGAGCAACAGATACGCAGTATTTT. This gives the protein CASSQGRATDTQYF.

The chain joins TRBV6-5 to TRBJ1-1; possible D gene TRBD1, 5 bases. CDR3 length: 13 amino acids. Germline CDR1 reads MNHEY; CDR2 reads SVGAGI. Trimming took off 5 bases at V and 4 bases at J, with 11 bases between the two ends. The CDR3 region is CASSNLQGTEAFF. The DNA of the CDR3 is TGTGCCAGCAGTAACTTGCAGGGCACTGAAGCTTTCTTT.

This clonotype has a single count. The rearrangement links TRBV6-1 to TRBJ2-7, with D possibly matching TRBD1 (7 bases). V was clipped by 7 bases and J by 6 bases, with 16 bases between them. This CDR3 comprises 13 residues. CDR1 is MNHNS, CDR2 SASEGT, per germline. This CDR3 reads CASTSRGVGEQYF. The CDR3 DNA reads TGTGCCAGCACCTCCAGGGGGGTGGGCGAGCAGTACTTC.

The chain has TRBV20-1 and TRBJ1-1; D unclear. V lost 0 bases to trimming and J lost 7 bases, with 15 bases between them. The CDR3 is 14 amino acids. The germline gives CDR1 DFQATT, CDR2 SNEGSKA (reference sequence). The CDR3 DNA is TGCAGTGCTAGAGACCCCCTAATGGAGGGTGAAGCTTTCTTT. This codes for CSARDPLMEGEAFF.

The table lists this clonotype with a few counts. The chain couples TRBV6-1 to TRBJ1-2; D ambiguous. V lost 11 bases and J 2 bases, leaving 12 bases between the germline ends. The CDR3 contains 12 residues. Germline CDR1 MNHNS, CDR2 SASEGT. In DNA, the CDR3 is TGTGCCGCCCAACTTGGCAACTATGGCTACACCTTC. Translation: CAAQLGNYGYTF.

The chain carries TRBV20-1 and TRBJ2-3; no reliable D call. Germline CDR1 and CDR2: DFQATT and SNEGSKA (reference sequence). This CDR3 is 14 amino acids long. Trimming pared 2 bases from V and 1 base from J, leaving 10 bases between. The CDR3 DNA reads TGCAGTGCTAGACCCTATATCCGCACAGATACGCAGTATTTT. This gives the protein CSARPYIRTDTQYF.

This clonotype was detected a few times. The chain employs TRBV4-3 and TRBJ2-2; the D is unclear. The germline V gene encodes CDR1 LGHNA and CDR2 YSLEER. CDR3 length: 13 residues. Trimming left V 4 bases short and J 7 bases short, with 10 bases between. The CDR3 nucleotides are TGCGCCAGCAGCCGTCCTGGGAACGGGGAGCTGTTTTTT. This codes for CASSRPGNGELFF.

The sample holds many counts of this clonotype. The rearrangement uses TRBV12-3 or TRBV12-4 and TRBJ1-4; no clear D. The ends were cut back, 5 bases at V and 8 bases at J, with 15 bases in the middle. The CDR3 runs to 14 residues. DNA for the CDR3: TGTGCCAGCAGTCCTGCGTGGGATTTCGAAAAACTGTTTTTT. As protein: CASSPAWDFEKLFF.

The gene calls are TRBV20-1 and TRBJ2-7; D possibly corresponds to TRBD1 (6 bases). V was cut by 2 bases and J by 0 bases, with 11 bases left in between. The V gene's germline CDR1 is DFQATT and CDR2 SNEGSKA (reference sequence). The CDR3 totals 14 residues. The CDR3 DNA is TGCAGTGCTAGACTCCGGGACACCTCCTACGAGCAGTACTTC. This translates into CSARLRDTSYEQYF.

This chain joins TRBV20-1 and TRBJ1-4; maybe TRBD1 (6 bases). Germline assignment: CDR1 DFQATT and CDR2 SNEGSKA (reference sequence). V was trimmed by 0 bases and J by 3 bases, leaving 11 bases between them. This CDR3 spans 15 amino acids. Written as DNA, the CDR3 is TGCAGTGCTAGAGAATTGGGGGCGTCTAATGAAAAACTGTTTTTT. Protein sequence: CSARELGASNEKLFF.

This chain joins TRBV20-1 and TRBJ2-7; D tentatively fits TRBD1 or TRBD2 (5 bases each). The germline V and J ends were trimmed by 6 bases and 9 bases, with 24 bases remaining between them. CDR1 and CDR2 (germline): DFQATT, SNEGSKA (reference sequence). The CDR3 length is 14 residues. CDR3 sequence reads: CSAVPSGALGWQYF. The DNA for the CDR3 is TGCAGTGCGGTACCCTCCGGGGCCCTTGGGTGGCAGTACTTC.

This clonotype has just a few counts. The CDR3 coding sequence is TGTGCCAGCTCACCATTCGAGTCGTCCGGGGAGCTGTTTTTT. This translates into CASSPFESSGELFF. The chain couples TRBV18 to TRBJ2-2, with D unclear. In germline, CDR1 is KGHSH, CDR2 LQKENI. CDR3 length: 14 amino acids. Trimming took 2 bases from V and 6 from J, leaving 10 bases between them.

There are a few counts of this clonotype. The rearrangement joins TRBV5-6 to TRBJ2-1, with TRBD1 matching over 10 bases. Germline CDR1 and CDR2: SGHDT and YYEEEE. The V gene end was trimmed by 2 bases and the J gene end by 8 bases; junction bases not matched to a gene: 4. The CDR3 spans 14 residues. For the CDR3, the DNA is TGTGCCAGCAGCTTAGTGGGACAGGGGTATGAGCAGTTCTTC. Protein: CASSLVGQGYEQFF.

This clonotype has only a few counts. This chain links TRBV4-3 with TRBJ1-2; tentatively, D is TRBD1 (5 bases). The CDR3 is 11 residues long. Germline V gene lookup returns CDR1 LGHNA and CDR2 YSLEER. Trimming removed 5 bases from V and 12 bases from J, with 13 bases in between. CDR3 sequence (DNA): TGCGCCAGCAGCTCATCAGGGCATCACACCTTC. Encoded protein: CASSSSGHHTF.

This clonotype was detected only a few times. This chain links TRBV4-3 with TRBJ2-2; 7 bases match TRBD1. The CDR3 sequence is 16 residues long. Germline CDR1 reads LGHNA; CDR2 reads YSLEER. Trimming cost V 4 bases and J 4 bases; bases outside gene matches: 9. This CDR3 is CASSPTGVTVTGELFF. Here the CDR3 DNA reads TGCGCCAGCAGCCCTACAGGGGTAACAGTCACCGGGGAGCTGTTTTTT.

This clonotype was observed a few times. The chain combines TRBV7-9 with TRBJ2-5; D gene ambiguous. The ends were cut back, 3 bases at V and 2 bases at J, with 16 bases in the middle. The CDR3 loop spans 16 amino acids. CDR1 is SEHNR and CDR2 is FQNEAQ in the germline V gene (reference sequence). CDR3 sequence reads: CASSFRRPRLQETQYF. As DNA, the CDR3 is TGTGCCAGCAGCTTTCGACGACCTCGGCTACAAGAGACCCAGTACTTC.

This chain connects TRBV3-1 to TRBJ1-2; D ambiguous. Germline V lookup: CDR1 LGHDT, CDR2 YNNKEL (reference sequence). V was pared by 4 bases and J by 3 bases, with 9 bases between. This CDR3 spans 13 amino acids. In nucleotides, the CDR3 is TGTGCCAGCAGCCCCCGCTCAGACTATGGCTACACCTTC. Translating gives CASSPRSDYGYTF.

Many counts were recorded for this clonotype. The chain carries TRBV6-1 and TRBJ2-2, with 7 bases matching TRBD1. In germline, CDR1 is MNHNS, CDR2 SASEGT. The CDR3 loop spans 14 amino acids. The J segment lost 5 bases and the V segment lost 5 bases, leaving 5 bases of the junction unmatched. CDR3 DNA: TGTGCCAGCAGTCGGGACAGAAGGACCGGGGAGCTGTTTTTT. Amino acids: CASSRDRRTGELFF.

The V call is TRBV12-3 or TRBV12-4, the J call TRBJ1-2, with 7 bases lining up with TRBD1. The CDR3 length is 15 residues. The V segment lost 6 bases and the J segment 0 bases; nucleotides outside the gene matches: 7. The CDR3 loop reads CASSLDRPSNYGYTF. In DNA, the CDR3 is TGTGCCAGCAGCCTGGACAGGCCCTCTAACTATGGCTACACCTTC.